The 2 T cell receptor beta chains below come from one sample, sequenced in a study of chemoradiotherapy in HPV16-positive cancers (dated by TCRdb to the early 2020s). The library was prepared using the immunoSEQ multiplex PCR assay. Drawn from immuneACCESS, this table holds only the in-frame rearrangements with V and J called that TCRdb kept. Clones are partly lost; checked studies trace under half to an unresolved V gene and leave the rest unexplained. The sample table holds approximately 10,000 clones, of which around 73% were seen once. More than 8% of the sample lies in the top ten. The biological material was taken from a patient who underwent chemoradiotherapy. The source of these receptors is a human donor with HPV-associated anogenital cancer.

V and J are TRBV19 and TRBJ2-2, with 8 bases lining up with TRBD2. V shed 1 base, J shed 4 bases, and the junction held 5 bases outside the gene matches. The CDR3 extends over 16 amino acids. Germline V gene sequence: CDR1 LNHDA, CDR2 SQIVND (reference sequence). The CDR3 spells CASSIVGGGLTGELFF. CDR3 in DNA: TGTGCCAGTAGTATAGTCGGGGGGGGCCTCACCGGGGAGCTGTTTTTT. The variable domain in full, with the rest retrieved from reference TRBV19 and TRBJ2-2, is DGGITQSPKYLFRKEGQNVTLSCEQNLNHDAMYWYRQDPGQGLRLIYYSQIVNDFQKGDIAEGYSVSREKKESFPLTVTSAQKNPTAFYLCASSIVGGGLTGELFFGEGSRLTVL.

This chain uses TRBV5-1 with TRBJ2-2; 8 bases line up with TRBD2. Looked up from germline, CDR1 is SGHRS and CDR2 is YFSETQ. The CDR3 consists of 14 residues. With V trimmed by 5 bases and J by 3 bases, 3 bases remained unmatched. The CDR3 here is CASRRGVDTGELFF. DNA for the CDR3: TGCGCCAGCAGGCGGGGGGTGGACACCGGGGAGCTGTTTTTT.